This T cell receptor beta chain appears in the sequencing data of a study of T cell changes during pregnancy in multiple sclerosis. The table lists this clone with a count of one. This CDR3 has 14 residues. The germline CDR1 and CDR2 sequences are MNHNY and SVGAGI (reference sequence). The V end was cut by 0 bases, the J end by 5 bases, with 10 bases between. The assay was immunoSEQ multiplex PCR, and TCRdb's table has in-frame clones only and misses some. This table holds 75,000 to 95,000 clones, around 89% found once. This specimen consisted of peripheral blood, obtained in the first trimester of pregnancy. The chain carries TRBV6-6 and TRBJ1-2, with D hard to call. The TCR comes from a female donor in good health, enrolled as a control in a pregnancy study. The CDR3 protein is CASSYSSEDYGYTF. The CDR3 region has the DNA TGTGCCAGCAGTTACTCGAGTGAGGATTATGGCTACACCTTC.